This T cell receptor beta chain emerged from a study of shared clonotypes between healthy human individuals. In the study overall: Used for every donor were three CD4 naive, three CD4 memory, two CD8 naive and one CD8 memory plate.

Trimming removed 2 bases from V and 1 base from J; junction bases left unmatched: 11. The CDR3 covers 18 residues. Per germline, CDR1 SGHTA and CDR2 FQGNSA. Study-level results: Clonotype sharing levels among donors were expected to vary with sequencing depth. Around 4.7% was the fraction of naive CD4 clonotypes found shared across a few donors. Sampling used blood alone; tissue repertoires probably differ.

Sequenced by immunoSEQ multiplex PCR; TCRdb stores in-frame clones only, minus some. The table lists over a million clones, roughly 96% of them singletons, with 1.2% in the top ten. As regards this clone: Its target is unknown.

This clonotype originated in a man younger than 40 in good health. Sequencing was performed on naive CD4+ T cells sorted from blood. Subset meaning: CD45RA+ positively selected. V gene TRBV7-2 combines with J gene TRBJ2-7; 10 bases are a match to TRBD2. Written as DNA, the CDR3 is TGTGCCAGCAGCTTAATAGTTTCGAGCGGGAGGGTTTCCTACGAGCAGTACTTC. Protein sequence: CASSLIVSSGRVSYEQYF. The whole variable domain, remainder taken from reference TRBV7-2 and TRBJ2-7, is GAGVSQSPSNKVTEKGKDVELRCDPISGHTALYWYRQSLGQGLEFLIYFQGNSAPDKSGLPSDRFSAERTGGSVSTLTIQRTQQEDSAVYLCASSLIVSSGRVSYEQYFGPGTRLTVT.